This entry describes one T cell receptor (beta chain). This clone may be a read error of a much larger clone one base away. This CDR3 is built from 12 residues. Trimming stripped 0 bases from V and 6 bases from J, with 5 bases between. Germline CDR1 and CDR2: MNHEY and SVGAGI. Each sample had at least 6 million PBMCs isolated. This specimen comes from a study of blood T cells in healthy people across ages. With a J-beta primer mix and a sample-barcoded 5' primer, a second PCR ran roughly 7 to 11 cycles. TCRdb reanalysed the 5' RACE reads using MiXCR and keeps one entry per CDR3 protein. The repertoire holds roughly 2 million distinct CDR3 sequences, with 40% to 55% as singletons.

This clonotype was sampled from a middle-aged woman in good health. The material sequenced was blood. The rearrangement links TRBV6-5 to TRBJ1-2; the D gene is possibly TRBD1 (5 bases). The CDR3 loop is CASSYSGHGYTF. CDR3 DNA sequence: TGTGCCAGCAGTTACTCGGGGCATGGCTACACCTTC.